This entry lists 5 T cell receptor beta chains sequenced from one sample in a study of T cell clonality in common variable immunodeficiency. Clones were read by immunoSEQ multiplex PCR, and TCRdb kept only the in-frame ones, dropping some. This sample carries around 60,000 clones, none of them present only once. The specimen sequenced was peripheral blood mononuclear cells. These receptor sequences come from a person aged 18 to 75 in good health.

This clone has at least ten counts. Read sequence stops 3 residues before the CDR3 end, and the germline J gene provides the missing end. The chain joins TRBV5-4 to TRBJ2-7; D perhaps matches TRBD2 (5 bases). The V end lost 4 bases, the J end lost 1 base, and 15 bases lay between the germline ends. Germline V gene lookup returns CDR1 SGHNT and CDR2 YYREEE (reference sequence). The CDR3 is 15 amino acids. CDR3 bases read: TGTGCCAGCAGCGCGAGCGGAATGGGGTCCTACGAG. Residues: CASSASGMGSYE. The CDR3 as a whole reads CASSASGMGSYEQYF.

The table lists this clone with many counts. The read falls 3 residues short of the CDR3 end, and the missing part is taken from the germline J gene. The V and J genes are TRBV7-3 and TRBJ1-2; D might be TRBD1 (6 bases). CDR1 is SGHTA, CDR2 FQGTGA, per germline. Between the trimmed V and J ends, which lost 1 base and 4 bases, there was a span of 13 bases. This CDR3 comprises 15 residues. The CDR3 loop is CASSLMGDITYGYTF. CDR3 DNA, as far as it was read: TGTGCCAGCAGCTTAATGGGGGACATAACCTATGGC.

This clone was seen many times. With the read ending 3 residues before the CDR3 end, the germline J gene is used to fill in that end. This rearrangement joins TRBV20-1 to TRBJ2-3; 8 nucleotides agree with TRBD2. The CDR3 covers 14 residues. V trimming: 2 bases; J trimming: 1 base; junction bases outside the gene matches: 2. Germline V gene lookup returns CDR1 DFQATT and CDR2 SNEGSKA (reference sequence). CDR3 bases read: TGCAGTGCTAGACGTAGCGGGGGCACAGATACG. As protein: CSARRSGGTDT. The full CDR3 is CSARRSGGTDTQYF.

Many counts were recorded for this clone. Here the CDR3 reads CSALLAGGSGDTQYF. CDR3 DNA (partial): TGCAGTGCTTTACTAGCGGGAGGGAGCGGAGATACG. V and J are TRBV20-1 and TRBJ2-3, with TRBD2 matching over 13 bases. The read ends 3 residues early relative to the CDR3; the germline J gene fills the gap. This CDR3 comprises 15 residues. V trimming: 5 bases; J trimming: 5 bases; junction bases outside the gene matches: 7. Germline V gene lookup returns CDR1 DFQATT and CDR2 SNEGSKA (reference sequence).

This clone was counted many times. The read is 3 residues too short to cover the CDR3 end, so that end is filled in from the germline J gene. The V gene is TRBV5-1, the J gene TRBJ2-5; 8 positions agree with TRBD2. V lost 2 bases, J lost 5 bases, and 5 bases stayed unmatched. The CDR3 is 14 residues long. Germline V CDR1 and CDR2: SGHRS, YFSETQ. The CDR3 spells CASSFLTSEETQYF. The part of the CDR3 DNA that was read is TGCGCCAGCAGCTTCCTGACTAGCGAGGAGACC.